This TCR beta chain was recovered during a study of T-cell reconstitution after alpha-beta-depleted transplantation in children. Germline V gives CDR1 DFQATT, CDR2 SNEGSKA (reference sequence). CDR3 length: 15 residues. Unmatched junction bases numbered 8, after V lost 3 bases and J lost 2 bases. The authors prepared the TCRbeta library with unique molecular identifiers. TCRdb ran MiXCR on the PCR reads and lists one entry per CDR3 protein. This sample carries some 200,000 distinct CDR3 sequences, 8.5% to 10% of them seen once, and the ten largest clones take roughly 6.2%. This clonotype has a handful of counts.

V gene TRBV20-1 combines with J gene TRBJ2-3; 7 nucleotides align to TRBD1. The source of this sequence is a human donor who donated a stem cell graft to a child with acute lymphoblastic leukemia. Material: PBMCs from the stem cell graft donor, obtained from the stem cell graft. DNA for the CDR3: TGCAGTGCTAGCCGACAGGGACCTAACACAGATACGCAGTATTTT. Encoded protein: CSASRQGPNTDTQYF.